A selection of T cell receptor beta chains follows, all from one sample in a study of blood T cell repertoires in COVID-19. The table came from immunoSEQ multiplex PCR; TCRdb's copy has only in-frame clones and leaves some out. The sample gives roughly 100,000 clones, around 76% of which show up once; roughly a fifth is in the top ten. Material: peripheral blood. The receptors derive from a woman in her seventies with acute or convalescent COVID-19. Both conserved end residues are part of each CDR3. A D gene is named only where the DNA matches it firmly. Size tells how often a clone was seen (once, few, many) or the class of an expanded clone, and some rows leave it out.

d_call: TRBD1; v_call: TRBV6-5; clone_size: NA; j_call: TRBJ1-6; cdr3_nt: TGTGCCAGCAGCCCGACAGGGCGCTATAATTCACCCCTCCACTTT; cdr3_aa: CASSPTGRYNSPLHF
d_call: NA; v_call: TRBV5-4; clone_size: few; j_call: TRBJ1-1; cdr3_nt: TGTGCCAGCAGCTTCCCCGGGGAGGAAACTGAAGCTTTCTTT; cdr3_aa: CASSFPGEETEAFF
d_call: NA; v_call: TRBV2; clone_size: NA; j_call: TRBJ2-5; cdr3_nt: TGTGCCAGCAGTGCTGCGAAGACCCAGTACTTC; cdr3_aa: CASSAAKTQYF
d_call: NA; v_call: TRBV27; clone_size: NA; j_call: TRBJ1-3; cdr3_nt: TGTGCCAGCAGTCCCCGGGGGGGCTCTGGAAACACCATATATTTT; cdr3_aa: CASSPRGGSGNTIYF
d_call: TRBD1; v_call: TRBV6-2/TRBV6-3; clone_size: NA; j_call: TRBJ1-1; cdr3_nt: TGTGCCAGCAGTCCCAGACAGGGGCGAGAAGCTTTCTTT; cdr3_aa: CASSPRQGREAFF
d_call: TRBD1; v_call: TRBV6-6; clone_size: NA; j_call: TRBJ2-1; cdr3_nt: TGTGCCAGCAGGGGGACAGCAGGGATAAACAATGAGCAGTTCTTC; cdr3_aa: CASRGTAGINNEQFF
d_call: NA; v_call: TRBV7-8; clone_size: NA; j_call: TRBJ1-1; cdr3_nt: TGTGCCAGCAGCTTAGATCGGGTCTTCACTGAAGCTTTCTTT; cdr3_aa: CASSLDRVFTEAFF
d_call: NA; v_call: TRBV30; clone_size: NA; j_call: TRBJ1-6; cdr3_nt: TGTGCCTGGAGTCTTGGACAGTTAAGGAATTCACCCCTCCACTTT; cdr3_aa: CAWSLGQLRNSPLHF
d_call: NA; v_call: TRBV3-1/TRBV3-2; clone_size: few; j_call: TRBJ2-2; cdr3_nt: TGTGCCAGCAGCCAAGATCGCGGGGTGAACACCGGGGAGCTGTTTTTT; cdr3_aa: CASSQDRGVNTGELFF
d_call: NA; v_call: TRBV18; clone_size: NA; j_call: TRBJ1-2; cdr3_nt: TGTGCCAGCTCACCAGCGGGACGGGGCTACACCTTC; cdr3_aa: CASSPAGRGYTF
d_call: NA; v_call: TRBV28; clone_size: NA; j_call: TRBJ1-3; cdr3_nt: TGTGCCAGCAGTTTACAGAGGAGGGGAGGAAACACCATATATTTT; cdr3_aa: CASSLQRRGGNTIYF
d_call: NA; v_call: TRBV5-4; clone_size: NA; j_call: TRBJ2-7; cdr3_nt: TGTGCCAGCAGCTTGGGCCGGGCTAGCTCCGAGCAGTACTTC; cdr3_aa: CASSLGRASSEQYF
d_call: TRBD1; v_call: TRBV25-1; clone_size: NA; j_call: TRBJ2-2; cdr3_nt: TGTGCCAGCAGTGGGACAGGGGGCGTCAGCACCGGGGAGCTGTTTTTT; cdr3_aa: CASSGTGGVSTGELFF
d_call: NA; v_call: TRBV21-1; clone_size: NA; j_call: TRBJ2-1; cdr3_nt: TGTGCCAGCAGGGGCCCGGACTTTGCAAATGAGCAGTTCTTC; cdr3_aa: CASRGPDFANEQFF
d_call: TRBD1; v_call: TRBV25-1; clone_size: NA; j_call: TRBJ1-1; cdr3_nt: TGTGCCAGCATTGGGACAGGCCTGAACACTGAAGCTTTCTTT; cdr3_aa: CASIGTGLNTEAFF
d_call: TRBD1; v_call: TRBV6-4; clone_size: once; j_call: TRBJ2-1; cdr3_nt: TGTGCCAGCAGTGAGGGACAGGGCCCTTACAATGAGCAGTTCTTC; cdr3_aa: CASSEGQGPYNEQFF
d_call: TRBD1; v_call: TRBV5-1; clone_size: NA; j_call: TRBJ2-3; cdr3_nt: TGCGCCAGCAGCCCTGACAGGGTTTCAGATACGCAGTATTTT; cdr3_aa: CASSPDRVSDTQYF
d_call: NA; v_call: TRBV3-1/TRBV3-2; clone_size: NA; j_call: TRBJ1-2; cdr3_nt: TGTGCCAGCAGCCAAGAAATCGAGGGCGGGAAGGGCTACACCTTC; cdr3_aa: CASSQEIEGGKGYTF